A selection of T cell receptor beta chains follows, all from one sample in a study of cytomegalovirus exposure and HLA in healthy donors. The method was immunoSEQ multiplex PCR; TCRdb's version includes in-frame clones alone and lacks a portion of them. There are roughly 150,000 clones in the sample; over 60% occur only once, and about an eighth lies in the top ten. Sample: PBMCs. The source of these receptors is a man aged 35 to 55 in good health and CMV-seropositive. The CDR3 runs from the conserved cysteine through the conserved F or W. The D gene is left open where the match is weak. Only part of the rows carry a size: once, few, many, or a class if the clone is expanded.

CDR3aa: CASSEIRAYNEQFF
CDR3nt: TGTGCCAGCAGTGAAATCAGGGCTTACAATGAGCAGTTCTTC
abundance: -
d_gene: -
j_gene: TRBJ2-1
v_gene: TRBV6-1

CDR3aa: CASSLWQPGLANYGYTF
CDR3nt: TGTGCCAGCAGCTTGTGGCAGCCAGGACTAGCTAACTATGGCTACACCTTC
abundance: -
d_gene: -
j_gene: TRBJ1-2
v_gene: TRBV7-8

CDR3aa: CASSPATMPGYTF
CDR3nt: TGTGCCAGCAGTCCGGCGACAATGCCGGGCTACACCTTC
abundance: -
d_gene: -
j_gene: TRBJ1-2
v_gene: TRBV28

CDR3aa: CASSVGTSGISEQYF
CDR3nt: TGTGCCAGCAGCGTAGGGACTAGCGGGATCTCCGAGCAGTACTTC
abundance: -
d_gene: TRBD2
j_gene: TRBJ2-7
v_gene: TRBV9

CDR3aa: CASSPGERALYEQYF
CDR3nt: TGTGCCAGCAGCCCCGGGGAGCGGGCCCTGTACGAGCAGTACTTC
abundance: -
d_gene: -
j_gene: TRBJ2-7
v_gene: TRBV9

CDR3aa: CASSPLGVGELFF
CDR3nt: TGTGCCAGCTCACCTCTCGGGGTCGGGGAGCTGTTTTTT
abundance: -
d_gene: -
j_gene: TRBJ2-2
v_gene: TRBV18

CDR3aa: CASSSIGTEQETQYF
CDR3nt: TGTGCCAGCAGCTCGATCGGGACAGAGCAAGAGACCCAGTACTTC
abundance: once
d_gene: TRBD1
j_gene: TRBJ2-5
v_gene: TRBV4-2

CDR3aa: CASSPGTAAYEQYF
CDR3nt: TGTGCCAGTAGTCCCGGGACAGCGGCCTACGAGCAGTACTTC
abundance: -
d_gene: TRBD1
j_gene: TRBJ2-7
v_gene: TRBV19

CDR3aa: CASSEYPTGDTEAFF
CDR3nt: TGTGCCAGCAGTGAATACCCGACAGGGGACACTGAAGCTTTCTTT
abundance: -
d_gene: TRBD1
j_gene: TRBJ1-1
v_gene: TRBV6-1

CDR3aa: CASSHPGDKGLAQPQHF
CDR3nt: TGCGCCAGCAGCCATCCTGGGGACAAGGGATTAGCTCAGCCCCAGCATTTT
abundance: -
d_gene: -
j_gene: TRBJ1-5
v_gene: TRBV4-1

CDR3aa: CASRRSGSEGEQFF
CDR3nt: TGTGCTAGCCGACGGAGCGGGAGCGAGGGCGAGCAGTTCTTC
abundance: -
d_gene: TRBD2
j_gene: TRBJ2-1
v_gene: TRBV12-5

CDR3aa: CAWEYLPLEQYF
CDR3nt: TGTGCCTGGGAATATCTACCCCTCGAGCAGTACTTC
abundance: -
d_gene: -
j_gene: TRBJ2-7
v_gene: TRBV30

CDR3aa: CASSQGQGNNEKLFF
CDR3nt: TGTGCCAGCAGCCAAGGTCAGGGAAATAATGAAAAACTGTTTTTT
abundance: -
d_gene: -
j_gene: TRBJ1-4
v_gene: TRBV4-2

CDR3aa: CASKVEQGRVTEAFF
CDR3nt: TGTGCCAGCAAGGTAGAACAGGGCCGGGTCACTGAAGCTTTCTTT
abundance: once
d_gene: -
j_gene: TRBJ1-1
v_gene: TRBV2

CDR3aa: CASSLAGGGEQYF
CDR3nt: TGTGCCAGCAGCTTAGCGGGGGGGGGCGAGCAGTACTTC
abundance: once
d_gene: TRBD2
j_gene: TRBJ2-7
v_gene: TRBV7-9